Below are 10 T cell receptor beta chains sequenced from a single sample in a study of blood T cell repertoires in COVID-19 (dated by TCRdb to 2019 to 2021). Library construction relied on the immunoSEQ multiplex PCR assay. TCRdb took this table from immuneACCESS and kept in-frame rearrangements with V and J called. Such tables lack part of the clones; where checked against another copy, unresolved V genes explain under half of the gap, and the rest is unexplained. Present in this sample are under 95,000 clones, more than 75% of which were seen just once. The ten top clones hold roughly 5% of the sample. The sample consisted of peripheral blood. The receptor set was obtained from a woman of 80 years or more with acute or convalescent COVID-19.

This chain joins TRBV7-8 and TRBJ1-3; D is uncertain. CDR1 SGHVS and CDR2 FQNEAQ come from the germline V gene. Trimming cost V 1 base and J 8 bases, with 12 bases left between them. The CDR3 sequence is 14 residues long. Written as DNA, the CDR3 is TGTGCCAGCAGCTTAGTACGGCGGCAAGACACCATATATTTT. Protein sequence: CASSLVRRQDTIYF.

This clone was recorded only once. J is TRBJ2-1 and V is TRBV19, with 8 bases fitting TRBD1. Trimming removed 4 bases from V and 6 bases from J; junction bases left unmatched: 8. Germline V gene data show CDR1 as LNHDA and CDR2 as SQIVND (reference sequence). The CDR3 covers 15 residues. The DNA of the CDR3 is TGTGCCAGTAGTAGGTCACAGGGGGTGCCCAATGAGCAGTTCTTC. It encodes CASSRSQGVPNEQFF.

V and J are TRBV2 and TRBJ1-2; no firm D call. The CDR3 is 14 residues long. V was shortened by 2 bases and J by 5 bases, with 12 bases between the two germline ends. Germline assignment: CDR1 SNHLY and CDR2 FYNNEI. The CDR3 loop is CASSEQVNGYGYTF. In nucleotides, the CDR3 is TGTGCCAGCAGTGAACAGGTGAACGGTTATGGCTACACCTTC.

The CDR3 sequence is CASSPSTGSYEQYF. The CDR3 DNA reads TGTGCCAGCTCACCCAGTACGGGATCCTACGAGCAGTACTTC. V usage is TRBV18 and J usage is TRBJ2-7; a possible D gene is TRBD2 (5 bases). V lost 3 bases, J lost 1 base, and 10 bases lay in between. This CDR3 has 14 residues. Germline loops: CDR1 KGHSH, CDR2 LQKENI.

The chain has TRBV7-2 and TRBJ2-7, with 14 bases lining up with TRBD2. Per the germline V gene, CDR1 is SGHTA and CDR2 is FQGNSA. Trimming removed 1 base from V and 3 bases from J; junction bases left unmatched: 2. This CDR3 comprises 16 residues. This CDR3 is CASSLEGTSGSYEQYF. CDR3 DNA: TGTGCCAGCAGCTTAGAGGGGACTAGCGGGAGCTACGAGCAGTACTTC.

The chain carries TRBV5-5 and TRBJ1-2; 8 nucleotides match TRBD1. Germline loops: CDR1 SGHKS, CDR2 YYEKEE (reference sequence). The CDR3 length is 14 residues. V lost 4 bases, J lost 8 bases, and 10 bases stayed unmatched. CDR3 amino acids: CASSLRGGQGGYTF. The DNA of the CDR3 is TGTGCCAGCAGCCTGCGAGGAGGACAGGGAGGCTACACCTTC.

The J gene is TRBJ2-5, the V gene TRBV5-1, with 7 nucleotides matching TRBD2. The CDR3 has 16 amino acids. After removal of 0 bases from V and 4 bases from J, the junction contained 9 bases not matched to a gene. Germline values: CDR1 SGHRS, CDR2 YFSETQ. CDR3 protein: CASSLEGGLEGETQYF. The DNA for the CDR3 is TGCGCCAGCAGCTTGGAAGGAGGACTAGAGGGAGAGACCCAGTACTTC.

The CDR3 here is CASARSRGHNEQFF. CDR3 DNA sequence: TGTGCCAGCGCGCGGAGCAGGGGCCACAATGAGCAGTTCTTC. The rearrangement joins TRBV9 to TRBJ2-1; a possible D gene is TRBD1 (6 bases). This CDR3 comprises 14 residues. Germline loops: CDR1 SGDLS, CDR2 YYNGEE. Trimming removed 7 bases from V and 5 bases from J, with 16 bases in between.

The rearrangement uses TRBV7-2 and TRBJ1-6; TRBD1 agrees at 7 bases. In germline, CDR1 is SGHTA, CDR2 FQGNSA. This CDR3 has 15 amino acids. Germline trimming cut 0 bases from V and 9 bases from J; bases unmatched to any gene: 5. The CDR3 DNA reads TGTGCCAGCAGCTTAGCGCAGGGGGTTCGTTCACCCCTCCACTTT. Protein: CASSLAQGVRSPLHF.

V and J are TRBV7-3 and TRBJ2-3, with D possibly being TRBD2 (6 bases). The CDR3 sequence is 15 residues long. The germline CDR1 and CDR2 sequences are SGHTA and FQGTGA. Between the trimmed V and J ends, which lost 2 bases and 0 bases, there was a span of 9 bases. The CDR3 protein is CASSLSSVSTDTQYF. The CDR3, as DNA: TGTGCCAGCAGCTTATCTAGCGTCAGCACAGATACGCAGTATTTT.